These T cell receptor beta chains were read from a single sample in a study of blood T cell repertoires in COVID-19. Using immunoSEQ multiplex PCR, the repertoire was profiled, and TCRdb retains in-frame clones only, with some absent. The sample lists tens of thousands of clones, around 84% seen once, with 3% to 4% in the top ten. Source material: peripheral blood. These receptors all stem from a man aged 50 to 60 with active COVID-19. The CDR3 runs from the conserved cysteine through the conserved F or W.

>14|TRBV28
CASSLAGAPYEQYF
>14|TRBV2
CASSGTANTGELFF
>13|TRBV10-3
CAITPGRGQGYTF
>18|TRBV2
CASTLGSTSGGTKETQYF
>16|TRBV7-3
CASSSARVATYNEQFF
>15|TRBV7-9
CASSLARKTQETQYF
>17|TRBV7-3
CASSPSLAGVNTGELFF
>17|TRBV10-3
CAISAGQELYSNQPQHF
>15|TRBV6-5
CASRKKSGGAYEQYF
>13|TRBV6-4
CASSDSHGTEAFF
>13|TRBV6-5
CASRPGQRQPQHF
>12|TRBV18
CASSPPLNEQFF
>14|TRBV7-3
CASSPPGGHNEQFF
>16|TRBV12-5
CASGILSSGGIYEQFF
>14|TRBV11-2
CASSLQGSYTEAFF
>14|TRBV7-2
CASSLGQATYEQYF
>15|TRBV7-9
CASSTRGPSFSEQYF
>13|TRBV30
CAWSDGTGTEAFF
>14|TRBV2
CASSGLAGVYEQYF
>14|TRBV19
CASSWDREGTEAFF
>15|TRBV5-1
CASSLSGNTRSPLHF
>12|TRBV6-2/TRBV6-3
CASSYSILAAFF
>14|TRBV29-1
CSAGAGTREETQYF
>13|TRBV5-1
CASSSGAGTEAFF
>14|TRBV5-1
CASSPQGSDDEQYF
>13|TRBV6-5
CASSWDRKETQYF
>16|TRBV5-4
CASSRGQEGMNTEAFF
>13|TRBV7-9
CASSSEGGQTQYF
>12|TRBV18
CASSPEGVGAFF
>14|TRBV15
CATSRDNLAGEQYF
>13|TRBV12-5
CASSLGQSYEQYF
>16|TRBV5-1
CASSSDGLAGGGELFF
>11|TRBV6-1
CASSERGGYTF